This T cell receptor beta chain was retrieved from a study of CD8+CD57+ T cells in acquired aplastic anemia. Study details: The average for DNA from sorted CD4+ and CD8+ cells was 2.5 to 4 ug.

According to the study, genomic DNA was the template for TCR beta VDJ and CDR3 profiling. TCRdb recomputed calls from the reads with MiXCR, one row per CDR3 protein. The sample lists some 140,000 distinct CDR3 sequences; roughly half were seen once. Patients chosen for sequencing had shown CD8+CD57+ cell expansion by flow cytometry. There are 15 residues in the CDR3. In germline, CDR1 is SNHLY, CDR2 FYNNEI. V trimming: 3 bases; J trimming: 7 bases; junction bases outside the gene matches: 6. This clonotype was counted a single time. Sequencing was performed on sorted CD4+, CD8+, or CD8+CD57+ T cells (not recorded which) from PBMCs. The chain combines TRBV2 with TRBJ2-1; TRBD2 agrees at 10 bases. This clonotype was obtained from a human donor with aplastic anemia. The CDR3 loop reads CASSELAGVKNEQFF. CDR3 coding DNA: TGTGCCAGCAGTGAGCTAGCGGGGGTCAAGAATGAGCAGTTCTTC.